Following are 6 T cell receptor beta chains from one sample sequenced in a study of T cells in Graves' hyperthyroidism and ophthalmopathy. Regions amplified from RNA transcripts were the TCR beta CDR3 regions. The study used the HTBI primer set for a first-round RT-PCR of the TCR CDR3. TCRdb recomputed calls from the multiplex PCR reads with MiXCR, one row per CDR3 protein. The sample has 730,000 or so distinct CDR3 sequences; under 20% are singletons. Sequenced: blood. These receptors were taken from a woman aged 50 to 60 with Graves' hyperthyroidism that later progressed to Graves' ophthalmopathy.

The gene calls are TRBV10-3 and TRBJ1-1; D ambiguous. The CDR3 is made up of 15 amino acids. Trimming took 2 bases from V and 0 from J, leaving 10 bases between them. Germline V CDR1 and CDR2: ENHRY, SYGVKD. CDR3 in amino acids: CAISEGPGMNTEAFF. DNA for the CDR3: TGTGCCATCAGTGAGGGGCCAGGCATGAACACTGAAGCTTTCTTT.

This clonotype was seen ten or more times. The CDR3 DNA follows: TGCAGTGCGACAGGAACCTTCACAGATACGCAGTATTTT. This codes for CSATGTFTDTQYF. V is TRBV20-1 and J is TRBJ2-3; D might be TRBD1 (6 bases). Germline CDR1 reads DFQATT; CDR2 reads SNEGSKA (reference sequence). Trimming pared 6 bases from V and 2 bases from J, leaving 12 bases between. This CDR3 comprises 13 residues.

This clonotype was detected ten times or more. This chain links TRBV20-1 with TRBJ2-5; D is possibly TRBD2 (7 bases). This CDR3 spans 14 amino acids. V lost 5 bases and J lost 4, with 17 bases in between. Germline lookup yields CDR1 DFQATT and CDR2 SNEGSKA (reference sequence). CDR3 coding DNA: TGCAGTGCTTCGCGGGGGCTCCTACGAGAGACCCAGTACTTC. Translated, it gives CSASRGLLRETQYF.

Ten or more counts support this clonotype. The chain joins TRBV12-3 or TRBV12-4 to TRBJ2-2; 11 bases fit TRBD1. The length of the CDR3 is 15 residues. Losses at the gene ends were 4 bases for V and 5 bases for J; bases not matched to a gene: 3. CDR3 sequence reads: CASSWTGGATGELFF. DNA for the CDR3: TGTGCCAGCAGTTGGACAGGGGGCGCGACCGGGGAGCTGTTTTTT.

In this sample, this clonotype turned up many times. The rearrangement links TRBV27 to TRBJ2-7; 7 positions agree with TRBD1. The CDR3 contains 13 residues. Germline CDR1 reads MNHEY; CDR2 reads SMNVEV (reference sequence). V gave up 7 bases and J gave up 3 bases; unmatched junction bases: 6. CDR3 protein: CASTDRVGYEQYF. CDR3 nucleotides: TGTGCCAGCACCGACAGGGTAGGCTACGAGCAGTACTTC.

This clonotype was recorded many times. The chain combines TRBV20-1 with TRBJ2-5; no definite D call. The germline gives CDR1 DFQATT, CDR2 SNEGSKA (reference sequence). The length of the CDR3 is 15 residues. Trimming removed 1 base at V and 2 bases at J, with 14 bases between. CDR3 sequence (DNA): TGCAGTGCTAGAGTTTGGGAACTGCTTCAAGAGACCCAGTACTTC. Translation gives CSARVWELLQETQYF.